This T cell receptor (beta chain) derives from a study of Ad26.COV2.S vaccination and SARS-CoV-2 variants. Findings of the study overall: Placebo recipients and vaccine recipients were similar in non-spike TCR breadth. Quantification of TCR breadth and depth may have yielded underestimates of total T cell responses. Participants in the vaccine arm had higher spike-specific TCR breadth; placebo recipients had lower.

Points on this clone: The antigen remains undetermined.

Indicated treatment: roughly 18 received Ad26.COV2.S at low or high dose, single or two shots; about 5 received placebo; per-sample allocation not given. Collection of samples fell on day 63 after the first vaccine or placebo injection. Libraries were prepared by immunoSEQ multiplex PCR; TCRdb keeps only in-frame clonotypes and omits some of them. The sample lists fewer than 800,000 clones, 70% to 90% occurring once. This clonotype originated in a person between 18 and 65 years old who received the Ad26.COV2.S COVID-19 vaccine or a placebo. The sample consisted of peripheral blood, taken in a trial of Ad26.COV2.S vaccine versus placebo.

The CDR3 spells CASSPRQEDYGYTF. CDR3 coding DNA: TGTGCCAGCTCACCCCGACAGGAGGACTATGGCTACACCTTC. The genes are TRBV18 and TRBJ1-2; possible D gene TRBD1, 6 bases. The CDR3 totals 14 residues. V lost 3 bases and J 3 bases, leaving 11 bases between the germline ends. Germline-derived CDR1 and CDR2 are KGHSH and LQKENI.